This T cell receptor beta chain derives from a study of cytomegalovirus exposure and HLA in healthy donors. General study results and limits: Earlier analysis yielded a pattern in which most TCR beta V segments were productive about 87% or about 30% of the time. Researchers reported from a later analysis that most CMV-associated TCR beta chains appeared HLA-restricted. There were some public TCRs occurring in many donors, but most TCR sequences were rare.

The V gene's germline CDR1 is LNHDA and CDR2 SQIVND (reference sequence). Losses at the gene ends were 2 bases for V and 3 bases for J; bases not matched to a gene: 3. This CDR3 has 14 residues. Comment on this clone: Its cognate antigen is unknown.

Use of 60 Vbeta and 13 Jbeta primers characterized the PCR. Measured with immunoSEQ multiplex PCR; TCRdb has only the in-frame clones, and not every one. Here the sample spans approximately 190,000 clones, over 75% being singletons. There were likely unrecorded immune exposures, though donors were nominally healthy when sampled. The sequence was obtained from a man aged 45-65 years in good health and CMV-seronegative. The material sequenced was PBMCs. The chain employs TRBV19 and TRBJ2-7; 8 bases fit TRBD1. The CDR3 sequence: CASSITDRVYEQYF. CDR3 DNA: TGTGCCAGTAGTATAACGGACAGGGTCTACGAGCAGTACTTC.